This record looks at one T cell receptor (beta chain) sequence and its context. Its specificity is not known. This sample stems from a study of cytomegalovirus exposure and HLA in healthy donors. Findings and limits, study-wide: Later examination showed HLA-associated TCR beta chains had greater clonal expansion than equally common others. As was reported, the HLA-A and HLA-B alleles of most subjects were accurately predicted from TCR beta sequences. HLA restriction was apparent for most CMV-associated TCR beta chains in a later analysis.

PCR involved 60 Vbeta and 13 Jbeta primers. This table comes from immunoSEQ multiplex PCR, and its TCRdb copy is limited to in-frame clones, with some not included. The sample consists of approximately 190,000 clones, 80% to 85% of them appearing once. V dropped 1 base and J dropped 3 bases, with 13 bases sitting between them. Germline V gives CDR1 MGHDK, CDR2 SYGVNS. This CDR3 spans 15 amino acids. This TCR was sampled from a woman between 18 and 29 years old in good health and CMV-seronegative. The sample taken for sequencing was PBMCs. The rearrangement joins TRBV25-1 to TRBJ2-7; tentative D call: TRBD1 (6 bases). The CDR3 nucleotides are TGTGCCAGCAGTGAATTTGCCCAGGGGTTCTACGAGCAGTACTTC. This codes for CASSEFAQGFYEQYF.